The clone carrying this TCR beta chain was seen just once. Its antigen is not identified. The sample is drawn from a study of cytomegalovirus exposure and HLA in healthy donors. Study-wide results and caveats: Altogether, 150 or so TCR beta chains were recorded as cytomegalovirus-associated.

The CDR3 covers 14 residues. The V gene lost 5 bases and the J gene lost 6 bases, with 15 bases spanning the gap. Germline CDR1 SGHVS, CDR2 FQNEAQ. It was with 60 Vbeta and 13 Jbeta primers that the PCR ran. Profiled with immunoSEQ multiplex PCR; TCRdb holds only in-frame clones, not every one. This table holds over 140,000 clones, around 84% found once. This sequence originates from a man aged 45-65 years in good health and CMV-seronegative. The chain joins TRBV7-8 to TRBJ2-3; D is perhaps TRBD1 (6 bases). The specimen was PBMCs. CDR3 loop: CASSQRTARDTQYF. Written as DNA, the CDR3 is TGTGCCAGCAGCCAACGGACAGCCCGGGATACGCAGTATTTT.